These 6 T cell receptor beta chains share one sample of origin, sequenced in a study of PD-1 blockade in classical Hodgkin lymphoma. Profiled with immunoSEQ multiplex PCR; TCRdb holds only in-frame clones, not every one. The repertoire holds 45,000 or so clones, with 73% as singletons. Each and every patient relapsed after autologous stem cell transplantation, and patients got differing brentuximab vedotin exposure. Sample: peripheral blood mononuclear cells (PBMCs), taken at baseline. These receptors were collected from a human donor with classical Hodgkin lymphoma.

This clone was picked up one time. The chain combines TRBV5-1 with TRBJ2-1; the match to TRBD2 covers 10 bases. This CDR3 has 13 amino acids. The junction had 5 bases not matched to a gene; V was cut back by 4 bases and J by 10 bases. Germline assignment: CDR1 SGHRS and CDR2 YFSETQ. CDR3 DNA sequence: TGCGCCAGCAGCCGAGGGACTAGCGACGAGCAGTTCTTC. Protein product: CASSRGTSDEQFF.

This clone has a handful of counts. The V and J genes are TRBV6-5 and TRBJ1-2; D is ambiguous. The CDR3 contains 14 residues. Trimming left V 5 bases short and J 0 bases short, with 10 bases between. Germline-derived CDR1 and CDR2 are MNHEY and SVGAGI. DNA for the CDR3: TGTGCCAGCAGTAAAGACACTTCTAACTATGGCTACACCTTC. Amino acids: CASSKDTSNYGYTF.

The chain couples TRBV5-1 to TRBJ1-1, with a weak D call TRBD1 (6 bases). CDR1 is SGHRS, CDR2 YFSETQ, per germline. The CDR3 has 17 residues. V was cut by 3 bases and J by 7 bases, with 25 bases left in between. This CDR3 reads CASSSRSQHRTAFEAFF. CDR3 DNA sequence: TGCGCCAGCAGCTCCAGAAGTCAGCATCGGACAGCCTTTGAAGCTTTCTTT.

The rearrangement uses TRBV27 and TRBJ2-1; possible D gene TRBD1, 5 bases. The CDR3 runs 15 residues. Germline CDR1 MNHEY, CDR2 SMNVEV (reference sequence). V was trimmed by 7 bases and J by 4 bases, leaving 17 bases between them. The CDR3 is CASNNRGRRYNEQFF. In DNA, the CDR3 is TGTGCCAGCAATAATAGGGGCAGGAGATACAATGAGCAGTTCTTC.

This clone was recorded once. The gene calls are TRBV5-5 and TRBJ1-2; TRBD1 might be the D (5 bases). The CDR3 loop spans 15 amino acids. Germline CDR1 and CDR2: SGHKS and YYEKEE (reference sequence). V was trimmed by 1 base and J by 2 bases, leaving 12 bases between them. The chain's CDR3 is CASSLRQILNYGYTF. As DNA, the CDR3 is TGTGCCAGCAGCTTGCGACAGATCTTGAACTATGGCTACACCTTC.

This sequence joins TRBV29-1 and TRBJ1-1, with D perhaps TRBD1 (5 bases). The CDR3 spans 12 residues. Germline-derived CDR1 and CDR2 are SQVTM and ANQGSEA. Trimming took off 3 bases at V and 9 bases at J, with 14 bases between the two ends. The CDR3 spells CSVDSGTKQAFF. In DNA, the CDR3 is TGCAGCGTTGATTCAGGGACGAAGCAAGCTTTCTTT.